Below, 13 T cell receptor beta chains from the same sample are listed, as sequenced in a study of shared clonotypes between healthy human individuals. Sequencing was performed with immunoSEQ multiplex PCR; in TCRdb, only in-frame clones are kept and a portion is missing. This sample yields about 700,000 clones, of which about 74% are seen a single time; around 1.6% belongs to the top ten. The sample consisted of memory CD4+ T cells sorted from blood. Subset in this sample: CD45RA-negative fraction. These TCRs come from a woman aged 25 to 39 in good health.

The rearrangement uses TRBV6-5 and TRBJ2-3, with 7 bases lining up with TRBD2. Unmatched junction bases numbered 9, after V lost 8 bases and J lost 4 bases. CDR1 and CDR2 from the germline V gene are MNHEY and SVGAGI. The CDR3 contains 14 residues. In DNA, the CDR3 is TGTGCCAGCGGAGGCGGGGGACGGCCAGATACGCAGTATTTT. Protein: CASGGGGRPDTQYF.

This clone was detected a few times. Other nucleotide sequences in the sample specify the same CDR3. The chain uses TRBV11-2 and TRBJ2-2, with D possibly matching TRBD2 (6 bases). V lost 5 bases, J lost 3 bases, and 10 bases lay in between. The CDR3 contains 14 residues. Per germline, CDR1 SGHAT and CDR2 FQNNGV. CDR3 nucleotide sequence: TGTGCCAGCAGCCCCGGAGGGTACACCGGGGAGCTGTTTTTT. Protein product: CASSPGGYTGELFF.

This rearrangement joins TRBV5-1 to TRBJ2-1; 8 bases fit TRBD2. The CDR3 has 15 amino acids. From germline, CDR1 is SGHRS and CDR2 YFSETQ. V lost 4 bases to trimming and J lost 3 bases; unmatched junction nucleotides: 6. This CDR3 is CASSLNSGVYNEQFF. In DNA form, the CDR3 reads TGCGCCAGCAGCCTTAATAGCGGGGTCTACAATGAGCAGTTCTTC.

The chain uses TRBV6-6 and TRBJ1-1; possible D gene TRBD1, 5 bases. V lost 8 bases and J 11 bases, leaving 15 bases between the germline ends. Germline CDR1 reads MNHNY; CDR2 reads SVGAGI (reference sequence). CDR3 length: 11 residues. The CDR3 reads CASLGRGDAFF. Here the CDR3 DNA reads TGTGCCAGCCTAGGGCGGGGGGATGCTTTCTTT.

The J gene is TRBJ2-7, the V gene TRBV6-5; D gene uncertain. CDR1 and CDR2 from the germline V gene are MNHEY and SVGAGI. Trimming cost V 6 bases and J 2 bases, with 14 bases left between them. The CDR3 length is 14 residues. The CDR3 loop is CASRKVTAAYEQYF. CDR3 sequence (DNA): TGTGCCAGCAGGAAGGTTACGGCCGCCTACGAGCAGTACTTC.

Turning to this clone: Other DNA variants within this sample encode the same CDR3. The chain employs TRBV2 and TRBJ1-2; D may be TRBD1 (5 bases). Germline V lookup: CDR1 SNHLY, CDR2 FYNNEI. The CDR3 is 14 amino acids. V was clipped by 2 bases and J by 0 bases, with 7 bases between them. DNA of the CDR3: TGTGCCAGCAGTGAACGAGGGGCTAACTATGGCTACACCTTC. It is translated as CASSERGANYGYTF.

CDR3: CASSLSGTSYIIGELFF. The CDR3 DNA sequence: TGTGCCAGCAGCCTATCCGGGACTAGTTATATCATCGGGGAGCTGTTTTTT. The rearrangement links TRBV7-2 to TRBJ2-2; 8 bases are shared with TRBD2. The CDR3 length is 17 residues. Trimming removed 5 bases from V and 7 bases from J; junction bases left unmatched: 15. Germline values: CDR1 SGHTA, CDR2 FQGNSA.

This clone was counted only a few times. This chain uses TRBV6-4 with TRBJ2-2; maybe TRBD1 (5 bases). The germline V gene has CDR1 MRHNA and CDR2 SNTAGT. The CDR3 has 15 residues. Trimming removed 0 bases at V and 6 bases at J, with 11 bases between. The CDR3 region has the DNA TGTGCCAGCAGTGACTCAGCAGGGTCGGCCGGGGAGCTGTTTTTT. This encodes CASSDSAGSAGELFF.

The gene calls are TRBV6-5 and TRBJ1-2, with 8 bases matching TRBD1. After removal of 6 bases from V and 8 bases from J, the junction contained 8 bases not matched to a gene. The CDR3 runs 13 residues. Looked up from germline, CDR1 is MNHEY and CDR2 is SVGAGI. The CDR3: CASSLGQGEGYTF. The CDR3 DNA reads as TGTGCCAGCAGCCTCGGACAGGGAGAAGGCTACACCTTC.

This clone was recorded at least ten times. The rearrangement uses TRBV19 and TRBJ2-4, with D unclear. Germline V gives CDR1 LNHDA, CDR2 SQIVND (reference sequence). The germline V and J ends were trimmed by 5 bases and 0 bases, with 11 bases remaining between them. This CDR3 is built from 15 residues. CDR3 DNA: TGTGCCAGTAGTCCAGCCGGGCTAGCCAAAAACATTCAGTACTTC. This gives the protein CASSPAGLAKNIQYF.

The chain carries TRBV9 and TRBJ2-2; D call uncertain. This CDR3 is 15 amino acids long. The V gene's germline CDR1 is SGDLS and CDR2 YYNGEE. Trimming took 0 bases from V and 5 from J, leaving 11 bases between them. CDR3 sequence: CASSVAQLETGELFF. The DNA for the CDR3 is TGTGCCAGCAGCGTAGCTCAGTTGGAGACCGGGGAGCTGTTTTTT.

V and J are TRBV11-2 and TRBJ1-1, with D tentatively TRBD1 (5 bases). The germline V gene has CDR1 SGHAT and CDR2 FQNNGV. The ends were cut back, 4 bases at V and 4 bases at J, with 13 bases in the middle. CDR3 length: 14 amino acids. Here the CDR3 DNA reads TGTGCCAGCAGCTCTAGAAAGGGGCCCACTGAAGCTTTCTTT. The encoded protein is CASSSRKGPTEAFF.

This sequence joins TRBV19 and TRBJ2-7; no definite D call. Per the germline V gene, CDR1 is LNHDA and CDR2 is SQIVND (reference sequence). This CDR3 is built from 14 residues. The V and J ends lost 3 bases and 0 bases respectively, with 9 bases between them. CDR3 amino acids: CASSIRSSSYEQYF. The CDR3 DNA reads as TGTGCCAGTAGTATTAGAAGTTCCTCCTACGAGCAGTACTTC.